These 8 T cell receptor beta chains were sequenced from one sample in a study of T cells in narcolepsy. Profiling relied on immunoSEQ multiplex PCR, and the TCRdb table lists in-frame clones only, not all of them. The sample consists of just under 30,000 clones, around 87% of them appearing once. The specimen sequenced was memory (CD45RA-) CD4+ T cells from blood. The origin of the receptors is a human donor in good health.

This CDR3 is CAISDFGRGEKLFF. The DNA for the CDR3 is TGTGCCATCAGTGATTTCGGGAGGGGTGAAAAACTGTTTTTT. The gene calls are TRBV10-3 and TRBJ1-4, with D possibly matching TRBD1 (5 bases). The germline V gene encodes CDR1 ENHRY and CDR2 SYGVKD. The CDR3 length is 14 residues. The V end was cut by 3 bases, the J end by 7 bases, with 12 bases between.

The gene calls are TRBV5-5 and TRBJ1-1; D possibly corresponds to TRBD1 (5 bases). Germline lookup yields CDR1 SGHKS and CDR2 YYEKEE (reference sequence). This CDR3 is built from 17 residues. V gave up 3 bases and J gave up 5 bases, with 23 bases separating them. CDR3 in DNA: TGTGCCAGCAGCTCTATTCTCGAAACCGCAGGGAAGACTGAAGCTTTCTTT. Amino acid sequence: CASSSILETAGKTEAFF.

The chain recombines TRBV28 with TRBJ2-7; D gene uncertain. In germline, CDR1 is MDHEN, CDR2 SYDVKM. Trimming took off 4 bases at V and 2 bases at J, with 24 bases between the two ends. The CDR3 totals 18 residues. The CDR3 coding sequence is TGTGCCAGCAGTTCCCGCCGGTCCCTGGGCACCCGAACCTACGAGCAGTACTTC. It yields the protein CASSSRRSLGTRTYEQYF. Full variable domain (missing parts from reference TRBV28 and TRBJ2-7): DVKVTQSSRYLVKRTGEKVFLECVQDMDHENMFWYRQDPGLGLRLIYFSYDVKMKEKGDIPEGYSVSREKKERFSLILESASTNQTSMYLCASSSRRSLGTRTYEQYFGPGTRLTVT.

The V gene is TRBV4-1, the J gene TRBJ2-7; D gene unclear. Trimming left V 0 bases short and J 1 base short, with 10 bases between. The CDR3 has 15 residues. Germline loops: CDR1 MGHRA, CDR2 YSYEKL. This chain's CDR3 is CASSQEVSSSYEQYF. The CDR3 DNA reads as TGCGCCAGCAGCCAAGAAGTAAGCTCATCCTACGAGCAGTACTTC.

The CDR3 region is CASSLGDRHGYTF. CDR3 sequence (DNA): TGTGCCAGCAGTCTCGGGGACAGGCATGGCTACACCTTC. The rearrangement links TRBV11-2 to TRBJ1-2; 8 bases match TRBD1. Germline CDR1 reads SGHAT; CDR2 reads FQNNGV. Trimming took 6 bases from V and 6 from J; bases not matched to a gene: 6. The CDR3 runs to 13 residues.

The chain uses TRBV27 and TRBJ2-2; 7 bases map to TRBD2. This CDR3 has 20 amino acids. Losses at the gene ends were 0 bases for V and 4 bases for J; bases not matched to a gene: 17. Germline CDR1 and CDR2: MNHEY and SMNVEV (reference sequence). CDR3 coding DNA: TGTGCCAGCAGTTTATCGCTGGCGGGAGAAAGAACGTGGGGCACCGGGGAGCTGTTTTTT. Its translation: CASSLSLAGERTWGTGELFF.

This clone was observed once. The chain combines TRBV15 with TRBJ1-1; TRBD1 agrees at 10 bases. The germline V gene has CDR1 LNHNV and CDR2 YYDKDF (reference sequence). The length of the CDR3 is 18 residues. V shed 3 bases, J shed 5 bases, and the junction held 15 bases outside the gene matches. CDR3 amino acids: CATSRGLQGQGSETEAFF. DNA of the CDR3: TGTGCCACCAGCAGGGGATTACAGGGACAGGGGAGCGAGACTGAAGCTTTCTTT. Filled out from reference TRBV15 and TRBJ1-1, the complete variable domain reads DAMVIQNPRYQVTQFGKPVTLSCSQTLNHNVMYWYQQKSSQAPKLLFHYYDKDFNNEADTPDNFQSRRPNTSFCFLDIRSPGLGDTAMYLCATSRGLQGQGSETEAFFGQGTRLTVV.

In nucleotides, the CDR3 is TGTGCCAGCAGCCACAGATCTGGCAGTAGCATGAACACTGAAGCTTTCTTT. This sequence encodes CASSHRSGSSMNTEAFF. J is TRBJ1-1 and V is TRBV14; D call uncertain. V was trimmed by 3 bases and J by 0 bases, leaving 17 bases between them. Germline V CDR1 and CDR2: SGHDN, FVKESK. The CDR3 is 17 residues long.